Following are 14 T cell receptor beta chains from one sample sequenced in a study of resident and recirculating memory T cells in vitiligo. Sequenced by immunoSEQ multiplex PCR; TCRdb stores in-frame clones only, minus some. Of tens of thousands of clones in the sample, 91% were seen once. Sequences were obtained from blood. These receptors were taken from a male donor with vitiligo.

The gene calls are TRBV6-1 and TRBJ2-7; 8 bases fit TRBD1. The junction had 7 bases not matched to a gene; V was cut back by 9 bases and J by 3 bases. CDR1 and CDR2 from the germline V gene are MNHNS and SASEGT. The CDR3 length is 13 residues. CDR3 in DNA: TGTGCCAGTGTGGACAGGGTTTTCTACGAGCAGTACTTC. This gives the protein CASVDRVFYEQYF.

This clone was seen a single time. The chain employs TRBV2 and TRBJ2-1; 8 bases agree with TRBD1. V lost 8 bases to trimming and J lost 9 bases; unmatched junction nucleotides: 3. The CDR3 totals 11 residues. The V gene's germline CDR1 is SNHLY and CDR2 FYNNEI. This CDR3 reads CASQGATEQFF. CDR3 DNA sequence: TGTGCCAGCCAGGGGGCAACTGAGCAGTTCTTC.

The chain recombines TRBV2 with TRBJ1-4; 10 bases are a match to TRBD1. Trimming at V came to 5 bases and at J to 5 bases, leaving 5 bases not matched to a gene. This CDR3 spans 15 amino acids. Germline values: CDR1 SNHLY, CDR2 FYNNEI. CDR3 sequence (DNA): TGTGCCAGCAGTCCGGGACAGGGGATGAATGAAAAACTGTTTTTT. It translates to CASSPGQGMNEKLFF.

The chain couples TRBV27 to TRBJ2-5, with 7 bases identical to TRBD1. The CDR3 length is 14 residues. The germline V gene has CDR1 MNHEY and CDR2 SMNVEV (reference sequence). J lost 4 bases, V lost 6 bases, and 8 bases had no gene match. The CDR3 nucleotides are TGTGCCAGCAGGGACGGGACAGATGGAGAGACCCAGTACTTC. It codes for CASRDGTDGETQYF.

The chain recombines TRBV18 with TRBJ2-5; 8 bases align to TRBD1. The CDR3 covers 16 residues. Per the germline V gene, CDR1 is KGHSH and CDR2 is LQKENI. The trim removed 2 bases at V and 5 bases at J, leaving 10 bases unmatched. Written as DNA, the CDR3 is TGTGCCAGCTCACCAAGACAGGGGCGGGATTCGGAGACCCAGTACTTC. Its protein product is CASSPRQGRDSETQYF.

The J gene is TRBJ1-4, the V gene TRBV11-2; D unresolved. Trimming left V 4 bases short and J 7 bases short, with 7 bases between. This CDR3 comprises 12 residues. The V gene's germline CDR1 is SGHAT and CDR2 FQNNGV. The CDR3 region has the DNA TGTGCCAGCAGCTCTCCCGGTGAAAAACTGTTTTTT. Protein sequence: CASSSPGEKLFF.

This clone was counted a single time. This sequence joins TRBV6-4 and TRBJ1-2, with a tentative D call TRBD1 (6 bases). This CDR3 is built from 15 residues. Germline V gene data show CDR1 as MRHNA and CDR2 as SNTAGT. V lost 2 bases and J 6 bases, leaving 16 bases between the germline ends. CDR3 in DNA: TGTGCCAGCAGTGACGCCGATGGGGCAGGGGATGGCTACACCTTC. Translated: CASSDADGAGDGYTF.

The chain links TRBV5-1 to TRBJ1-1; 7 bases fit TRBD1. CDR1 is SGHRS and CDR2 is YFSETQ in the germline V gene. J was trimmed by 5 bases and V by 5 bases; bases with no gene match: 9. The CDR3 length is 14 residues. CDR3 residues: CASRIEQGFTEAFF. The DNA of the CDR3 is TGCGCCAGCAGAATAGAACAGGGGTTTACTGAAGCTTTCTTT.

The CDR3 region is CASTETGTGWDGYTF. The CDR3 DNA reads as TGTGCCAGCACGGAGACAGGCACCGGGTGGGATGGCTACACCTTC. The V gene is TRBV5-6, the J gene TRBJ1-2, with D possibly being TRBD1 (6 bases). CDR1 SGHDT and CDR2 YYEEEE come from the germline V gene. This CDR3 has 15 residues. The V and J ends lost 6 bases and 6 bases respectively, with 21 bases between them.

The CDR3 spells CASSILAGPTDTQYF. The CDR3 bases are TGTGCCAGCAGTATACTAGCGGGCCCCACAGATACGCAGTATTTT. This sequence joins TRBV6-4 and TRBJ2-3; TRBD2 matches at 9 bases. This CDR3 has 15 residues. Trimming took 5 bases from V and 2 from J; bases not matched to a gene: 5. Germline CDR1 MRHNA, CDR2 SNTAGT.

The chain links TRBV9 to TRBJ2-1; 10 bases are a match to TRBD2. The V segment lost 4 bases and the J segment 3 bases; nucleotides outside the gene matches: 4. The length of the CDR3 is 15 residues. Germline CDR1 SGDLS, CDR2 YYNGEE. The CDR3 here is CASSHTSGDYNEQFF. The CDR3 DNA sequence: TGTGCCAGCAGCCATACTAGCGGGGACTACAATGAGCAGTTCTTC.

This clone was counted once. The genes are TRBV14 and TRBJ2-1, with no clear D. From germline, CDR1 is SGHDN and CDR2 FVKESK. The V end was cut by 5 bases, the J end by 0 bases, with 14 bases between. The CDR3 is 16 amino acids. The CDR3 DNA reads as TGTGCCAGCAGCGGCCTGGGCAGACACTCCTACAATGAGCAGTTCTTC. It yields the protein CASSGLGRHSYNEQFF.

The chain couples TRBV2 to TRBJ1-1; D is uncertain. Germline CDR1 is SNHLY and CDR2 is FYNNEI. The CDR3 runs 12 residues. Trimming removed 1 base at V and 11 bases at J, with 11 bases between. CDR3 DNA: TGTGCCAGCAGTGAAGTGGACTATAAGGCTTTCTTT. Its translation is CASSEVDYKAFF.

This clone rates as medium-sized. Here the CDR3 reads CASSVAPGTEAFF. The CDR3 region has the DNA TGTGCCAGCAGCGTAGCGCCCGGCACTGAAGCTTTCTTT. The V and J genes are TRBV9 and TRBJ1-1; D is unclear. The CDR3 consists of 13 residues. Trimming shortened V by 0 bases and J by 4 bases, and 7 bases separated the two germline ends. Germline V gene sequence: CDR1 SGDLS, CDR2 YYNGEE.